The 12 T cell receptor beta chains below were found in one sample sequenced in a study of response to subunit inactivated influenza vaccine. TCRdb redid the calling of the RT-PCR reads with MiXCR, one entry per CDR3 protein. This sample has about 700,000 distinct CDR3 sequences; about 14% occur once, and the top ten carry around 6.5%. Sequenced here: PBMCs from blood, sampled 14 days before vaccination. The receptors originated from a man in his fifties who received an inactivated influenza vaccine.

The sample holds many counts of this clonotype. The rearrangement uses TRBV9 and TRBJ2-1; 10 nucleotides line up with TRBD1. The CDR3 loop spans 15 amino acids. Per the germline V gene, CDR1 is SGDLS and CDR2 is YYNGEE. Losses at the gene ends were 3 bases for V and 2 bases for J; bases not matched to a gene: 2. CDR3 residues: CASSAGQGTYNEQFF. The CDR3, as DNA: TGTGCCAGCAGCGCGGGACAGGGGACCTACAATGAGCAGTTCTTC.

The V call is TRBV15, the J call TRBJ2-7; D is perhaps TRBD2 (5 bases). The germline CDR1 and CDR2 sequences are LNHNV and YYDKDF (reference sequence). This CDR3 is built from 14 residues. V dropped 0 bases and J dropped 3 bases, with 9 bases sitting between them. This CDR3 reads CATSRDRTGYEQYF. CDR3 coding DNA: TGTGCCACCAGCAGAGACCGGACTGGCTACGAGCAGTACTTC.

In this sample, this clonotype turned up a few times. The rearrangement links TRBV29-1 to TRBJ2-4; TRBD1 matches 8 bases. The CDR3 runs 12 residues. V shed 7 bases and J 6 bases; nucleotides not matched to a gene: 5. Germline V gene lookup returns CDR1 SQVTM and CDR2 ANQGSEA. The CDR3: CSAGQGLNIQYF. CDR3 bases: TGCAGCGCCGGACAGGGTTTAAACATTCAGTACTTC. The full variable domain, in which reference TRBV29-1 and TRBJ2-4 provide the parts outside the CDR3, is SAVISQKPSRDICQRGTSLTIQCQVDSQVTMMFWYRQQPGQSLTLIATANQGSEATYESGFVIDKFPISRPNLTFSTLTVSNMSPEDSSIYLCSAGQGLNIQYFGAGTRLSVL.

This clonotype has just a few counts. This rearrangement joins TRBV3-1 to TRBJ2-1, with a weak D call TRBD2 (6 bases). Per the germline V gene, CDR1 is LGHDT and CDR2 is YNNKEL (reference sequence). The CDR3 sequence is 15 residues long. V shed 0 bases and J shed 7 bases, with 13 bases lying between them. The CDR3 region is CASSQEREVRNEQFF. The CDR3 DNA reads TGTGCCAGCAGCCAAGAAAGGGAGGTAAGGAATGAGCAGTTCTTC.

This clonotype occurred many times. The chain links TRBV12-3 or TRBV12-4 to TRBJ2-5, with 11 bases aligning to TRBD1. J gave up 1 base and V 6 bases, and 19 bases lay outside the gene matches. There are 20 residues in the CDR3. The CDR3 DNA follows: TGTGCCAGCAGCCCCCTGGGACCGCTTGGGACAGGGGGATTCCAAGAGACCCAGTACTTC. Translating it yields CASSPLGPLGTGGFQETQYF.

V and J are TRBV7-2 and TRBJ2-5; D not certain. CDR3 length: 15 amino acids. V dropped 1 base and J dropped 4 bases, with 13 bases sitting between them. Germline V gene sequence: CDR1 SGHTA, CDR2 FQGNSA. The CDR3 loop is CASSLVVSKSETQYF. CDR3 nucleotides: TGTGCCAGCAGCTTAGTTGTCTCGAAATCAGAGACCCAGTACTTC.

The V call is TRBV6-5, the J call TRBJ2-2; perhaps TRBD2 as D (5 bases). Looked up from germline, CDR1 is MNHEY and CDR2 is SVGAGI. V was pared by 2 bases and J by 1 base, with 8 bases between. CDR3 length equals 15 residues. CDR3 sequence (DNA): TGTGCCAGCAGTTACACCACTAGGAACACCGGGGAGCTGTTTTTT. It encodes CASSYTTRNTGELFF.

Only a few counts were recorded for this clonotype. The chain couples TRBV29-1 to TRBJ2-1; 14 positions match TRBD2. V was clipped by 7 bases and J by 8 bases; unmatched bases: 7. Germline lookup yields CDR1 SQVTM and CDR2 ANQGSEA. The CDR3 contains 14 residues. The CDR3 DNA is TGCAGCGCCGGACTAGCGGGAGGAGTATATGAGCAGTTCTTC. Translating it yields CSAGLAGGVYEQFF.

V is TRBV5-1 and J is TRBJ1-2; the match to TRBD1 covers 11 bases. The CDR3 extends over 14 amino acids. V shed 4 bases and J 10 bases; nucleotides not matched to a gene: 9. The germline CDR1 and CDR2 sequences are SGHRS and YFSETQ. The CDR3 region is CASSLAGQGAVYTF. The CDR3 nucleotides are TGCGCCAGCAGCCTTGCCGGACAGGGGGCTGTCTACACCTTC.

The rearrangement joins TRBV7-8 to TRBJ2-6; D unresolved. Germline V lookup: CDR1 SGHVS, CDR2 FQNEAQ. V dropped 2 bases and J dropped 2 bases, with 10 bases sitting between them. The CDR3 runs to 16 residues. CDR3 sequence (DNA): TGTGCCAGCAGCTTACACGTGTTTGCTGGGGCCAACGTCCTGACTTTC. This encodes CASSLHVFAGANVLTF.

This clonotype was found a few times. The V gene is TRBV5-6, the J gene TRBJ2-3; either TRBD1 or TRBD2 may supply D (5 bases each). The germline V gene has CDR1 SGHDT and CDR2 YYEEEE. The CDR3 runs to 14 residues. V was shortened by 3 bases and J by 4 bases, with 12 bases between the two germline ends. CDR3 residues: CASSSTVGADTQYF. DNA for the CDR3: TGTGCCAGCAGCTCCACGGTGGGGGCAGATACGCAGTATTTT.

This chain links TRBV15 with TRBJ2-5; D gene ambiguous. This CDR3 is 13 amino acids long. Germline V gene data show CDR1 as LNHNV and CDR2 as YYDKDF (reference sequence). Trimming left V 0 bases short and J 5 bases short, with 7 bases between. Here the CDR3 reads CATSRDTGETQYF. CDR3 DNA: TGTGCCACCAGCAGAGATACGGGCGAGACCCAGTACTTC.